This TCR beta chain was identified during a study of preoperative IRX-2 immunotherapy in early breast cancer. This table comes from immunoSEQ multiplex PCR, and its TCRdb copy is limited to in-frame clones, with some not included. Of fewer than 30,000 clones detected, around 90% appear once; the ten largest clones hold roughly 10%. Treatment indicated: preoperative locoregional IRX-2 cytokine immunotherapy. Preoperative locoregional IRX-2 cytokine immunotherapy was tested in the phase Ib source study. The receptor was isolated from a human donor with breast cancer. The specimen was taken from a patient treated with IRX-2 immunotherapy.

The CDR3 loop reads CASSLDRDQPQHF. The CDR3 coding sequence is TGTGCCAGCAGCTTGGACAGGGATCAGCCCCAGCATTTT. V gene TRBV7-9 combines with J gene TRBJ1-5; TRBD1 agrees at 8 bases. Germline V CDR1 and CDR2: SEHNR, FQNEAQ (reference sequence). The CDR3 loop spans 13 amino acids. With 3 bases clipped from V and 5 bases from J, the junction kept 0 bases outside the gene matches.